Shown below are 24 T cell receptor beta chains from a single sample sequenced in a study of T-cell memory formation after mild COVID-19. TCRdb reprocessed the 5' RACE reads via MiXCR and lists one record per CDR3 protein. The sample gives approximately 340,000 distinct CDR3 sequences, about an eighth of which show up once; around 21% is in the top ten. The sample was PBMCs or a T cell subset sorted from them (not recorded which). These receptors were obtained from a man aged 18 to 29 who had mild COVID-19 (a few samples of this study predate the infection). Cell type and time point are not known.

The chain links TRBV5-1 to TRBJ2-3, with 7 positions matching TRBD2. There are 17 residues in the CDR3. V gave up 0 bases and J gave up 2 bases; unmatched junction bases: 9. The germline CDR1 and CDR2 sequences are SGHRS and YFSETQ. This CDR3 reads CASSLAVSSGNTDTQYF. The CDR3 DNA sequence: TGCGCCAGCAGCTTGGCGGTTTCTAGCGGAAACACAGATACGCAGTATTTT. Looking up the rest from reference TRBV5-1 and TRBJ2-3 gives the full variable domain: KAGVTQTPRYLIKTRGQQVTLSCSPISGHRSVSWYQQTPGQGLQFLFEYFSETQRNKGNFPGRFSGRQFSNSRSEMNVSTLELGDSALYLCASSLAVSSGNTDTQYFGPGTRLTVL.

V gene TRBV25-1 combines with J gene TRBJ2-3, with D unresolved. Germline CDR1 is MGHDK and CDR2 is SYGVNS. The CDR3 length is 11 residues. V shed 4 bases and J shed 6 bases, with 5 bases lying between them. In DNA form, the CDR3 reads TGTGCCAGCAGTGGGCTCGATACGCAGTATTTT. Its translation is CASSGLDTQYF.

The chain has TRBV19 and TRBJ2-7; TRBD1 agrees at 9 bases. V was clipped by 6 bases and J by 4 bases; unmatched bases: 7. This CDR3 is 14 amino acids long. Germline V gene lookup returns CDR1 LNHDA and CDR2 SQIVND (reference sequence). The CDR3 DNA is TGTGCCAGTAGGGGGACAGGGAAGGGGTACGAGCAGTACTTC. Translating gives CASRGTGKGYEQYF.

This clonotype has a handful of counts. The V call is TRBV6-5, the J call TRBJ2-3; D is possibly TRBD1 (5 bases). CDR3 length equals 13 residues. The ends were cut back, 6 bases at V and 6 bases at J, with 13 bases in the middle. Germline CDR1 is MNHEY and CDR2 is SVGAGI. DNA of the CDR3: TGTGCCAGCAGAAACTCAGGGCCCGATACGCAGTATTTT. It translates to CASRNSGPDTQYF.

This clonotype was counted a few times. The V gene is TRBV21-1, the J gene TRBJ2-7. TRBV21-1 is reported as a pseudogene. CDR3 length equals 16 residues. The CDR3 DNA sequence: TGTGCCAGCAGCGAACTCATGCTTAGGGCCTCCTACGAGCAGTACGTC. Its protein product is CASSELMLRASYEQYV.

The chain combines TRBV12-3 or TRBV12-4 with TRBJ1-2; no definite D call. The length of the CDR3 is 13 residues. V dropped 2 bases and J dropped 5 bases, with 9 bases sitting between them. The CDR3 coding sequence is TGTGCCAGCAGTTTATTGACTGAGTATGGCTACACCTTC. Translating it yields CASSLLTEYGYTF.

The chain uses TRBV7-9 and TRBJ2-1; TRBD1 matches 7 bases. CDR3 length equals 15 residues. CDR1 SEHNR and CDR2 FQNEAQ come from the germline V gene (reference sequence). The ends lost 7 bases at V and 3 bases at J; junction bases unmatched: 9. The CDR3 DNA reads TGTGCCAGCATCCACACAGGGGTCGGCTACAATGAGCAGTTCTTC. It codes for CASIHTGVGYNEQFF. The whole variable domain, filled in from reference TRBV7-9 and TRBJ2-1, reads DTGVSQNPRHKITKRGQNVTFRCDPISEHNRLYWYRQTLGQGPEFLTYFQNEAQLEKSRLLSDRFSAERPKGSFSTLEIQRTEQGDSAMYLCASIHTGVGYNEQFFGPGTRLTVL.

This clonotype has a handful of counts. The chain recombines TRBV7-9 with TRBJ2-3; tentatively, D is TRBD1 or TRBD2 (5 bases each). The CDR3 is 16 amino acids. V was cut by 0 bases and J by 2 bases, with 12 bases left in between. CDR1 SEHNR and CDR2 FQNEAQ come from the germline V gene (reference sequence). The CDR3 region has the DNA TGTGCCAGCAGCTTAGCGTCGGGACCCCCCACAGATACGCAGTATTTT. Translated: CASSLASGPPTDTQYF.

The J gene is TRBJ1-1, the V gene TRBV12-3 or TRBV12-4; tentatively, D is TRBD1 (5 bases). The CDR3 is 14 amino acids. Between the trimmed V and J ends, which lost 4 bases and 1 base, there was a span of 10 bases. The CDR3 DNA reads TGTGCCAGCAGTTCGACAGAGTGGAACACTGAAGCTTTCTTT. It is translated as CASSSTEWNTEAFF.

The V gene is TRBV5-1, the J gene TRBJ2-2; D remains unclear. The CDR3 totals 17 residues. Germline V gives CDR1 SGHRS, CDR2 YFSETQ. The V end was cut by 6 bases, the J end by 0 bases, with 18 bases between. CDR3 sequence reads: CASMSEGQYANTGELFF. DNA for the CDR3: TGCGCCAGCATGTCAGAAGGTCAATACGCGAACACCGGGGAGCTGTTTTTT.

This clonotype occurred a few times. The chain combines TRBV6-2 or TRBV6-3 with TRBJ2-3; 10 bases fit TRBD2. The V gene's germline CDR1 is MNHEY and CDR2 SVGEGT. Germline trimming cut 6 bases from V and 1 base from J; bases unmatched to any gene: 7. The CDR3 is 16 residues long. CDR3 in amino acids: CASSTVAGGGTDTQYF. The DNA for the CDR3 is TGTGCCAGCAGCACCGTAGCGGGGGGCGGCACAGATACGCAGTATTTT.

The genes are TRBV6-4 and TRBJ2-1; 8 bases fit TRBD2. CDR1 is MRHNA, CDR2 SNTAGT, per germline. There are 15 residues in the CDR3. With 8 bases clipped from V and 6 bases from J, the junction kept 12 bases outside the gene matches. DNA for the CDR3: TGTGCCAGCGGCAGAGCGGGGGCAGGAACCAATGAGCAGTTCTTC. Translated: CASGRAGAGTNEQFF.

Only a few counts were recorded for this clonotype. V is TRBV5-1 and J is TRBJ1-6; D might be TRBD1 (5 bases). V was trimmed by 0 bases and J by 7 bases, leaving 17 bases between them. The length of the CDR3 is 17 residues. Per the germline V gene, CDR1 is SGHRS and CDR2 is YFSETQ. In DNA form, the CDR3 reads TGCGCCAGCAGCTTGGGAGGGGTGAGGGATGGGAATTCACCCCTCCACTTT. It codes for CASSLGGVRDGNSPLHF. The variable domain in full, with the rest retrieved from reference TRBV5-1 and TRBJ1-6, is KAGVTQTPRYLIKTRGQQVTLSCSPISGHRSVSWYQQTPGQGLQFLFEYFSETQRNKGNFPGRFSGRQFSNSRSEMNVSTLELGDSALYLCASSLGGVRDGNSPLHFGNGTRLTVT.

This chain joins TRBV24-1 and TRBJ2-3; 11 nucleotides match TRBD2. Germline V CDR1 and CDR2: KGHDR, SFDVKD. The CDR3 sequence is 17 residues long. The V gene end was trimmed by 4 bases and the J gene end by 3 bases; junction bases not matched to a gene: 8. CDR3 nucleotide sequence: TGTGCCACCAGTGACATGTTAGCGGGGGGGTTAACAGATACGCAGTATTTT. Its translation: CATSDMLAGGLTDTQYF.

J is TRBJ1-1 and V is TRBV5-4, with D uncertain. Germline loops: CDR1 SGHNT, CDR2 YYREEE (reference sequence). V was shortened by 7 bases and J by 1 base, with 5 bases between the two germline ends. The CDR3 totals 11 residues. The CDR3 DNA reads TGTGCCAGCGAAGGGAACACTGAAGCTTTCTTT. Translating gives CASEGNTEAFF.

The chain joins TRBV6-5 to TRBJ1-5; the D is unclear. This CDR3 has 14 residues. Trimming took 0 bases from V and 7 from J, leaving 10 bases between them. Germline-derived CDR1 and CDR2 are MNHEY and SVGAGI. The CDR3: CASSYSGPRQPQHF. CDR3 DNA: TGTGCCAGCAGTTACTCAGGACCCCGACAGCCCCAGCATTTT.

This clonotype has a handful of counts. This sequence joins TRBV11-2 and TRBJ2-5; 8 bases agree with TRBD1. In germline, CDR1 is SGHAT, CDR2 FQNNGV. V was pared by 1 base and J by 6 bases, with 4 bases of the junction left unmatched. This CDR3 spans 14 amino acids. Here the CDR3 DNA reads TGTGCCAGCAGCTTAGGACAGGGGATCCAGACCCAGTACTTC. Translation: CASSLGQGIQTQYF.

This clonotype was recorded at least ten times. V is TRBV7-9 and J is TRBJ2-7, with D possibly being TRBD1 (7 bases). V shed 0 bases and J shed 4 bases, with 19 bases lying between them. Per the germline V gene, CDR1 is SEHNR and CDR2 is FQNEAQ (reference sequence). This CDR3 region has 17 residues. This CDR3 reads CASSLAYGRQGMYEQYF. As DNA, the CDR3 is TGTGCCAGCAGCTTAGCGTACGGGAGACAGGGAATGTACGAGCAGTACTTC.

This clonotype was counted a few times. The chain joins TRBV9 to TRBJ1-1; 8 bases line up with TRBD1. Germline CDR1 SGDLS, CDR2 YYNGEE. This CDR3 has 14 amino acids. The ends lost 2 bases at V and 4 bases at J; junction bases unmatched: 4. CDR3 coding DNA: TGTGCCAGCAGCGTCGGACAGGGAACCACTGAAGCTTTCTTT. It encodes CASSVGQGTTEAFF.

V and J are TRBV13 and TRBJ2-7; 9 nucleotides match TRBD1. Per germline, CDR1 PRHDT and CDR2 FYEKMQ (reference sequence). The V segment lost 3 bases and the J segment 4 bases; nucleotides outside the gene matches: 13. CDR3 length: 17 amino acids. This CDR3 is CASSFRAGDRGGYEQYF. CDR3 nucleotide sequence: TGTGCCAGCAGCTTCCGCGCCGGCGACAGGGGGGGATACGAGCAGTACTTC.

The chain recombines TRBV27 with TRBJ1-1; weak D call: TRBD1 (5 bases). Per the germline V gene, CDR1 is MNHEY and CDR2 is SMNVEV (reference sequence). The CDR3 sequence is 15 residues long. The ends were cut back, 5 bases at V and 5 bases at J, with 18 bases in the middle. The CDR3 sequence is CASSLRPGEGTEAFF. CDR3 bases: TGTGCCAGCAGTCTTCGTCCGGGGGAGGGTACTGAAGCTTTCTTT.

This clonotype was observed a handful of times. The chain joins TRBV7-3 to TRBJ1-3, with D perhaps TRBD1 (6 bases). The CDR3 has 15 residues. Trimming took off 3 bases at V and 2 bases at J, with 11 bases between the two ends. Germline CDR1 SGHTA, CDR2 FQGTGA. Written as DNA, the CDR3 is TGTGCCAGCAGCTTTTTTGGGGGGCCTGGAAACACCATATATTTT. It encodes CASSFFGGPGNTIYF.

The V gene is TRBV19, the J gene TRBJ2-1; a weak D match, TRBD2 (7 bases). V was cut by 3 bases and J by 9 bases, with 15 bases left in between. The CDR3 loop spans 14 amino acids. Per germline, CDR1 LNHDA and CDR2 SQIVND (reference sequence). CDR3 in amino acids: CASSMGGGHTEQFF. DNA of the CDR3: TGTGCCAGTAGTATGGGAGGGGGGCACACTGAGCAGTTCTTC.

This clonotype was observed a handful of times. This chain uses TRBV20-1 with TRBJ2-5, with 15 bases aligning to TRBD2. The ends lost 5 bases at V and 5 bases at J; junction bases unmatched: 9. From germline, CDR1 is DFQATT and CDR2 SNEGSKA (reference sequence). The CDR3 contains 16 residues. Here the CDR3 reads CSARSPGTSGGETQYF. The CDR3 DNA reads TGCAGTGCTCGAAGCCCCGGGACTAGCGGGGGGGAGACCCAGTACTTC.